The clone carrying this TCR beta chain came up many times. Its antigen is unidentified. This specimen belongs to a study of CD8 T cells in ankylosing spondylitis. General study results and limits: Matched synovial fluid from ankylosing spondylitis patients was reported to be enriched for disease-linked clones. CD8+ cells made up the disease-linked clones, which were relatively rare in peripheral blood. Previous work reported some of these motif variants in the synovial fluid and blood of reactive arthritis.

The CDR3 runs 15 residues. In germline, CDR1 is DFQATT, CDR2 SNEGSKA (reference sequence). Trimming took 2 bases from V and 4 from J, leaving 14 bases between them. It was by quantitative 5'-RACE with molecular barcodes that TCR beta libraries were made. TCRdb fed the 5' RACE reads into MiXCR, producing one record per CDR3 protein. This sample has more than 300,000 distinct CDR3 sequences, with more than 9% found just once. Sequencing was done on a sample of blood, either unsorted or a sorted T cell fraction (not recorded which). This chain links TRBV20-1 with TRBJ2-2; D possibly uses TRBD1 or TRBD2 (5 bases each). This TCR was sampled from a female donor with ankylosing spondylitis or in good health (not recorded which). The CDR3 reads CSARPRGTPTGELFF. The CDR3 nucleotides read TGCAGTGCTAGACCAAGAGGGACCCCCACCGGGGAGCTGTTTTTT.